This T cell receptor (beta chain) was recorded in a study of control samples from healthy donors and cancer patients. Data came from immunoSEQ multiplex PCR; TCRdb stores just in-frame clones and leaves some out. Of about 150,000 clones in the sample, about 93% are singletons; the top ten hold approximately 2.5%. The sample consisted of blood. The sequence was obtained from a man in his fifties in good health.

The CDR3 protein is CASSPSGVGELFF. The CDR3, as DNA: TGTGCCAGCTCACCGTCCGGGGTCGGGGAGCTGTTTTTT. The chain links TRBV18 to TRBJ2-2, with a possible D match to TRBD2 (5 bases). Germline assignment: CDR1 KGHSH and CDR2 LQKENI. V dropped 3 bases and J dropped 7 bases, with 9 bases sitting between them. This CDR3 has 13 amino acids. The whole variable domain, filled in from reference TRBV18 and TRBJ2-2, reads NAGVMQNPRHLVRRRGQEARLRCSPMKGHSHVYWYRQLPEEGLKFMVYLQKENIIDESGMPKERFSAEFPKEGPSILRIQQVVRGDSAAYFCASSPSGVGELFFGEGSRLTVL.